This record looks at one TCR beta chain sequence and its context. Its antigen is unknown. This entry belongs to a study of cytomegalovirus exposure and HLA in healthy donors. Broader study findings: Judged likely to be a sequencing artifact was a cluster of highly shared sequence variants.

Both 60 Vbeta primers and 13 Jbeta primers went into the PCR. Data came from immunoSEQ multiplex PCR; TCRdb stores just in-frame clones and leaves some out. The sample holds fewer than 250,000 clones, 70% to 75% seen once. This TCR derives from a young man in good health and CMV-seropositive. Sequencing was carried out using PBMCs.

The chain's CDR3 is CASNLSGDTEAFF. In nucleotides, the CDR3 is TGTGCCAGCAACTTGTCGGGGGACACTGAAGCTTTCTTT. The chain joins TRBV7-9 to TRBJ1-1; D is possibly TRBD1 (5 bases). Germline lookup yields CDR1 SEHNR and CDR2 FQNEAQ (reference sequence). The CDR3 covers 13 residues. Trimming took 7 bases from V and 3 from J, leaving 12 bases between them.